The T cell receptor beta chain under discussion was sequenced for a study of cytomegalovirus exposure and HLA in healthy donors. Study findings and constraints: The tendency of first-cohort TCR clusters to co-occur in the approximately 120 validation repertoires was identified by a subsequent analysis. Some TCR beta chains (about 180 of them) were listed as cytomegalovirus-associated.

Only in-frame clones appear in the TCRdb table, and some are missing; sequencing was by immunoSEQ multiplex PCR. The sample includes about 170,000 clones, 75% to 90% seen only once; the top ten take around 2.4%. With regard to this clone: What it recognizes is unknown.

Trimming cost V 10 bases and J 4 bases, with 17 bases left between them. The CDR3 runs 14 residues. CDR1 and CDR2 from the germline V gene are SNHLY and FYNNEI. The V and J genes are TRBV2 and TRBJ2-4; TRBD2 might be the D (5 bases). The TCR originated in a woman between 18 and 29 years old in good health and CMV-seronegative. The sequenced sample was PBMCs. This chain's CDR3 is CATQEAERKNIQYF. CDR3 coding DNA: TGTGCCACCCAAGAAGCGGAGAGAAAAAACATTCAGTACTTC.